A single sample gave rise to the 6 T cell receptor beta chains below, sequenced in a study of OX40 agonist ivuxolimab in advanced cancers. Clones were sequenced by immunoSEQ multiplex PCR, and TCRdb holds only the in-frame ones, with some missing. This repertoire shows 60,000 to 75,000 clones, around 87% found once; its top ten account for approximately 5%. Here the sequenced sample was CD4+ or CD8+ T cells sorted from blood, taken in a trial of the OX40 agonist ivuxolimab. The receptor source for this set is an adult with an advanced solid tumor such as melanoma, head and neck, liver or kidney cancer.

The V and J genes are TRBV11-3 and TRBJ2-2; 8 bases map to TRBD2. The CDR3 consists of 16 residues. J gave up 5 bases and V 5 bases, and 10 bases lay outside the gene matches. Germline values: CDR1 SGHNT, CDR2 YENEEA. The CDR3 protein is CASSKGGAGETGELFF. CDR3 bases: TGTGCCAGCAGCAAGGGGGGAGCGGGAGAAACCGGGGAGCTGTTTTTT.

The CDR3 is CASSLRGNGEEQYF. Written as DNA, the CDR3 is TGTGCCAGCAGCTTACGGGGAAACGGAGAAGAGCAGTACTTC. V usage is TRBV13 and J usage is TRBJ2-7; tentative D call: TRBD2 (5 bases). Germline CDR1 is PRHDT and CDR2 is FYEKMQ (reference sequence). V was shortened by 2 bases and J by 7 bases, with 15 bases between the two germline ends. This CDR3 region has 14 residues.

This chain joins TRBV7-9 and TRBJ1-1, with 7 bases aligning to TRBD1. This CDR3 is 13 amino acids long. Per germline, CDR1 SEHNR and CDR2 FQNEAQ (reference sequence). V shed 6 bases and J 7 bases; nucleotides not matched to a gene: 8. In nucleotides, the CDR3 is TGTGCCAGCAGACCTCTATGGACAGGTGAAGCTTTCTTT. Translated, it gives CASRPLWTGEAFF.

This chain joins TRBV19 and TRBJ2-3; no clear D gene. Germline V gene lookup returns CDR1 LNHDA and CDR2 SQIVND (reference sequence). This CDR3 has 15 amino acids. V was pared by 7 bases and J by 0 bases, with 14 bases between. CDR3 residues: CASTGRGTSTDTQYF. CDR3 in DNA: TGTGCCAGTACGGGCAGAGGAACTAGCACAGATACGCAGTATTTT.

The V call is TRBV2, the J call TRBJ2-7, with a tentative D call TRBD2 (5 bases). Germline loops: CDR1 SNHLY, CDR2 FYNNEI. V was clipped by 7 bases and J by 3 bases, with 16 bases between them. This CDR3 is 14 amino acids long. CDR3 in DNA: TGTGCCAGCAAGGAGAATAGCGTGGGCTACGAGCAGTACTTC. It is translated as CASKENSVGYEQYF.

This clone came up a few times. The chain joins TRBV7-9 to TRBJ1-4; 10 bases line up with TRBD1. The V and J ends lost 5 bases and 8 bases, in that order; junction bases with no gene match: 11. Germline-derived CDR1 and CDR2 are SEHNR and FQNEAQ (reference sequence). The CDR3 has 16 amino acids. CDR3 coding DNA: TGTGCCAGCAGCACCCCGGACAGGGGGTTTTTCGAAAAACTGTTTTTT. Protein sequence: CASSTPDRGFFEKLFF.